This T cell receptor (beta chain) appears in the sequencing data of a study of control samples from healthy donors and cancer patients. Profiled with immunoSEQ multiplex PCR; TCRdb holds only in-frame clones, not every one. The profile shows 90,000 to 120,000 clones, 70% to 85% of them singletons. The source of this sequence is a young man in good health. The sample comprised blood.

The CDR3 here is CGGGKLGASQETQYF. The CDR3 DNA follows: TGCGGGGGGGGAAAACTAGGGGCCTCCCAAGAGACCCAGTACTTC. V and J are TRBV29-1 and TRBJ2-5, with 7 bases matching TRBD2. CDR3 length: 15 residues. The germline CDR1 and CDR2 sequences are SQVTM and ANQGSEA.